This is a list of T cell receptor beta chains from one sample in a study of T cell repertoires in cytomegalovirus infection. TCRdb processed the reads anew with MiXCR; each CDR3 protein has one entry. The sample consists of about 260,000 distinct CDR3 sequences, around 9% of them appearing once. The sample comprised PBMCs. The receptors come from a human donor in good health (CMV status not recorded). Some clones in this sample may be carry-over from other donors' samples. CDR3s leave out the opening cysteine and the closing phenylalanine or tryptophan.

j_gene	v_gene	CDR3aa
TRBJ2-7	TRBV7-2	ASSPGAYREGYEQY
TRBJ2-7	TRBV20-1	SAVAGNDDEQY
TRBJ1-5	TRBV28	AGQVGGAGQPQH
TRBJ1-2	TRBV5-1	ASSLSPRADRTDGYT
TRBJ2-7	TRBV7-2	ASSLDGTSLWQY
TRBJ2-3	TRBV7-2	ASSPQGTGNTDTQY
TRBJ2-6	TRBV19	ASHTGSPGANVLT
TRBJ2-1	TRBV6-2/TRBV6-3	ASRGTGGDNEQF
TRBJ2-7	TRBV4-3	ASSPFHESYEQY
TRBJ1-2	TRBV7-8	ASIRDRVLSILGGYT
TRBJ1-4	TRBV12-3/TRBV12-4	ASSSGGREKLF
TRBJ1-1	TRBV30	AWSWTTNTEAF
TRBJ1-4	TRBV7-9	ATTQGATNEKLF
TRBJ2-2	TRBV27	ASSAGQVPTGELF
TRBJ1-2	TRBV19	ASRTGNYGYT
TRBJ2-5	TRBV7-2	ASSAETKSGGSQY
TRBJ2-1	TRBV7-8	ASASGTSGLNEQF
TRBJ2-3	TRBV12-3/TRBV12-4	ASSSSDTSDTQY
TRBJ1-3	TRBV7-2	ASSAIEPGQGQGNTIY
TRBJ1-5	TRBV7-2	ASSSTVRGPQH
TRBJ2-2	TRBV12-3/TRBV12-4	ASNGDPIPFANTGELF
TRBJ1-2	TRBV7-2	ASSLAWGRGDSYGYT
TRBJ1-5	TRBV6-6	ASSYAEQGVNQPQH
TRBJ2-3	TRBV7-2	ASSSTEYAQY
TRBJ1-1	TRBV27	ASSLLSQGANTEAF